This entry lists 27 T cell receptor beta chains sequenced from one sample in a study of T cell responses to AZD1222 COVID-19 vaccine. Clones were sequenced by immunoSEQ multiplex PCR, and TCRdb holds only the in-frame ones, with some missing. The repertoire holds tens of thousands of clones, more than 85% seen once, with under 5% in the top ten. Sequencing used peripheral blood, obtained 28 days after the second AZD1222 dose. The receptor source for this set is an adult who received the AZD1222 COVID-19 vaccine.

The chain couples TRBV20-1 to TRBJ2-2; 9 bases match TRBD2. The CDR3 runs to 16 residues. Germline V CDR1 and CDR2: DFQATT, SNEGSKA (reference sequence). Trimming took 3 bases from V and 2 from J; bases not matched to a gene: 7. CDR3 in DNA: TGCAGTGCTAGTGGGCTAGCGGGATTAAACACCGGGGAGCTGTTTTTT. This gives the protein CSASGLAGLNTGELFF.

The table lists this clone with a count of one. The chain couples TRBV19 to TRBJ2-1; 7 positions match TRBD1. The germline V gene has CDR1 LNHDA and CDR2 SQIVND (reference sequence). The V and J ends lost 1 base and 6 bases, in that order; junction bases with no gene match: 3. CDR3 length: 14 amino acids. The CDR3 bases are TGTGCCAGTAGTATAGGCCCAGGGGGCAATGAGCAGTTCTTC. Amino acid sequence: CASSIGPGGNEQFF.

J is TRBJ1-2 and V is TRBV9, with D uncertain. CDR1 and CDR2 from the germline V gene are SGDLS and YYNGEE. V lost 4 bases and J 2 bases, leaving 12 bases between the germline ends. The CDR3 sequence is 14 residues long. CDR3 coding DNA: TGTGCCAGCAGCACGCGGACGGGGAACTATGGCTACACCTTC. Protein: CASSTRTGNYGYTF.

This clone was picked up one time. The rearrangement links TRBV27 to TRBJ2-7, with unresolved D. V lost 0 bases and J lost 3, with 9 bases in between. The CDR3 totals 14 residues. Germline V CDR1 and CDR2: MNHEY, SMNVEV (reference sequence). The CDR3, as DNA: TGTGCCAGCAGTTTATCGATTCGCCTCTACGAGCAGTACTTC. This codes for CASSLSIRLYEQYF.

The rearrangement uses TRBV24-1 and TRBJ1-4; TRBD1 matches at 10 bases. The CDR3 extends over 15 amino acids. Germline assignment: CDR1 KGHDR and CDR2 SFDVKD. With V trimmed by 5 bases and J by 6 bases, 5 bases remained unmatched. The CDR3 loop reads CATSAGQGEYEKLFF. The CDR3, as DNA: TGTGCCACCAGTGCCGGACAGGGGGAGTATGAAAAACTGTTTTTT.

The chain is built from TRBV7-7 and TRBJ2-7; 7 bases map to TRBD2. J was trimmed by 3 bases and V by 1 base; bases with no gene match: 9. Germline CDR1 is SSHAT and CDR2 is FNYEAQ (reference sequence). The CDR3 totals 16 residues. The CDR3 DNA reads TGTGCCAGCAGCTTAGGGTCGGGGGGACTAAACTACGAGCAGTACTTC. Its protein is CASSLGSGGLNYEQYF.

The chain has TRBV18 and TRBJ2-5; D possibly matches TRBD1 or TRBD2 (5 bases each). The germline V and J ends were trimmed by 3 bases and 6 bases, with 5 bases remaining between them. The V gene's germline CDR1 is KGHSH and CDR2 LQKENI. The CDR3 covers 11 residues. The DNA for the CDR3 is TGTGCCAGCTCACCGGGACAGACCCAGTACTTC. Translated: CASSPGQTQYF.

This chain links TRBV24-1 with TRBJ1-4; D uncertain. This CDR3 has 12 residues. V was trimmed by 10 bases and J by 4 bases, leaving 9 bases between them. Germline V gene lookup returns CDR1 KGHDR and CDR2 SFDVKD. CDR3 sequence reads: CATPRFNEKLFF. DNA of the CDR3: TGTGCCACACCACGGTTTAATGAAAAACTGTTTTTT.

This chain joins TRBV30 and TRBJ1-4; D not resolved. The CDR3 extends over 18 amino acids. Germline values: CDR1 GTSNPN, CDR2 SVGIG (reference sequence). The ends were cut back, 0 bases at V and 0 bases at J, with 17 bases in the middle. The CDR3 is CAWSVKIVGRATNEKLFF. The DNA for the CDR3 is TGTGCCTGGAGTGTAAAAATCGTGGGTCGCGCAACTAATGAAAAACTGTTTTTT.

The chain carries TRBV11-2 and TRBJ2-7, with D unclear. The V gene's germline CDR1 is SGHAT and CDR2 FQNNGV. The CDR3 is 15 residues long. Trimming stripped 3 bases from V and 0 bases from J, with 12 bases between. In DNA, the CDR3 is TGTGCCAGCAGCTTCGTCCCGCAGGCCTCCTACGAGCAGTACTTC. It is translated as CASSFVPQASYEQYF.

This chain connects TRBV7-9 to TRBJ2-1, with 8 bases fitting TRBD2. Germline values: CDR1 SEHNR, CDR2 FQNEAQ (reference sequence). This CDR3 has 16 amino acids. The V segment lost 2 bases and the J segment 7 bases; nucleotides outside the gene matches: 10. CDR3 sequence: CASSLQGSGTGNEQFF. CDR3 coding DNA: TGTGCCAGCAGCTTACAGGGTAGCGGGACGGGGAATGAGCAGTTCTTC.

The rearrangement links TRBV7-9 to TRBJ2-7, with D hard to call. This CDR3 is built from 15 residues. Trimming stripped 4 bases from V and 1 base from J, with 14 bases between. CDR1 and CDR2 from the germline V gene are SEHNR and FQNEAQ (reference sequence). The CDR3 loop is CASSSDPRASYEQYF. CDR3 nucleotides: TGTGCCAGCAGCTCCGACCCCAGAGCTTCCTACGAGCAGTACTTC.

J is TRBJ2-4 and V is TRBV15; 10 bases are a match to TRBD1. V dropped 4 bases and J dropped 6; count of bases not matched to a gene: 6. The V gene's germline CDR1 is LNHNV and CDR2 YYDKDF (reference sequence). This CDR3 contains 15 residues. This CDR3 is CATSNLTGGTNIQYF. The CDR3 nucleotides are TGTGCCACCAGCAACCTGACAGGGGGCACAAACATTCAGTACTTC.

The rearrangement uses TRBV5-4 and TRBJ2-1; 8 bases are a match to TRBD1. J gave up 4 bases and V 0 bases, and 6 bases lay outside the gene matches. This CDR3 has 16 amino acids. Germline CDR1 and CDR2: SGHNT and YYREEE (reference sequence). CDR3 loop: CASSLGDRPPYNEQFF. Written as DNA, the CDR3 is TGTGCCAGCAGCTTGGGGGACAGGCCCCCTTACAATGAGCAGTTCTTC.

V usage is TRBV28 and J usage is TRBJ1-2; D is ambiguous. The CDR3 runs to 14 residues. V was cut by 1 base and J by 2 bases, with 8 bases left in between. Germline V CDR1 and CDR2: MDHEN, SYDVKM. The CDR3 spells CASSLSQANYGYTF. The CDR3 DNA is TGTGCCAGCAGTTTATCGCAAGCCAACTATGGCTACACCTTC.

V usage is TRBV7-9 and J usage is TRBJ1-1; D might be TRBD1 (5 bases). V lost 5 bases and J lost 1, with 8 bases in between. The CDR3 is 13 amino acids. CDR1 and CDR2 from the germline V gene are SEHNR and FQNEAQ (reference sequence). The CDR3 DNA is TGTGCCAGCAGCGCCGGACAGAACACTGAAGCTTTCTTT. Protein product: CASSAGQNTEAFF.

The DNA of the CDR3 is TGCAGCGTTATTCCACTGGGACTAGCGGGGGTCTCCTACGAGCAGTACTTC. Translation: CSVIPLGLAGVSYEQYF. V usage is TRBV29-1 and J usage is TRBJ2-7; 14 positions match TRBD2. Germline lookup yields CDR1 SQVTM and CDR2 ANQGSEA. The CDR3 sequence is 17 residues long. V gave up 5 bases and J gave up 0 bases; unmatched junction bases: 9.

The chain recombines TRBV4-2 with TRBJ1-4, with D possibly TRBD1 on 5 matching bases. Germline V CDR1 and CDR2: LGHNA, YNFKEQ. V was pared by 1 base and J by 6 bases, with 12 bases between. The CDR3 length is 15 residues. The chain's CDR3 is CASSQVKDNYEKLFF. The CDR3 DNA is TGTGCCAGCAGCCAAGTAAAGGACAATTATGAAAAACTGTTTTTT.

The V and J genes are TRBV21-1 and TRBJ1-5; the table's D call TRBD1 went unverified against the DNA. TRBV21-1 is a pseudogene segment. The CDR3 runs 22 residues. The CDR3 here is CASSKPYVPGQGALHSNQPQHF. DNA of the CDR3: TGTGCCAGCAGCAAACCTTACGTCCCGGGACAGGGAGCCCTACATAGCAATCAGCCCCAGCATTTT.

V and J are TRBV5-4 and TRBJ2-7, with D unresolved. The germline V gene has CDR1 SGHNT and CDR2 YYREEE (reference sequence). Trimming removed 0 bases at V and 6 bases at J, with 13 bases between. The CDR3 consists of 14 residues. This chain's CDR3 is CASSLVGNGREQYF. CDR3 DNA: TGTGCCAGCAGCTTGGTGGGCAACGGTCGCGAGCAGTACTTC.

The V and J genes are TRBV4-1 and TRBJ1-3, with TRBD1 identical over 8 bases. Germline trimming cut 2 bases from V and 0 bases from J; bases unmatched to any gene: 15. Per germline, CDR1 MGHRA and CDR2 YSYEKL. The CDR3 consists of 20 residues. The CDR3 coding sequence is TGCGCCAGCAGCCAATTCCGAAAGCCGGGACAGGAAAACTCTGGAAACACCATATATTTT. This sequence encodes CASSQFRKPGQENSGNTIYF.

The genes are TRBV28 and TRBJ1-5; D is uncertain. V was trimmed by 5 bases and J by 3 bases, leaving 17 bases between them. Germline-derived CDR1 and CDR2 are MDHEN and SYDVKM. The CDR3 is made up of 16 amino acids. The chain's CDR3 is CASSTLPPGANQPQHF. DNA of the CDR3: TGTGCCAGCAGTACACTCCCCCCAGGAGCCAATCAGCCCCAGCATTTT.

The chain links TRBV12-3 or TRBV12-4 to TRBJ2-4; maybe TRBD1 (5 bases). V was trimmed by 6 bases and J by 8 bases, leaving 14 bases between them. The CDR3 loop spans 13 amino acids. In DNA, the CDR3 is TGTGCCAGCAGCCAAGGTGGGGCTGACATTCAGTACTTC. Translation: CASSQGGADIQYF.

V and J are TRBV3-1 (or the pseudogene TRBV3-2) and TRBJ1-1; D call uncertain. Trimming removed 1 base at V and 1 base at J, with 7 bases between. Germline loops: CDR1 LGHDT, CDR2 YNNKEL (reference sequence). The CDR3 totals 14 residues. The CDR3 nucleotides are TGTGCCAGCAGCCAAGGAACTTCGAACACTGAAGCTTTCTTT. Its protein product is CASSQGTSNTEAFF.

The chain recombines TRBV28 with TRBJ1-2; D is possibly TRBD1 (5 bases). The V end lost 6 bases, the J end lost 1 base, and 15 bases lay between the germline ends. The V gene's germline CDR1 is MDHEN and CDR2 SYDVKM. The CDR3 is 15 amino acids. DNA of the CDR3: TGTGCCAGCAGAACGCCCCGGGGGATTAACTATGGCTACACCTTC. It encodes CASRTPRGINYGYTF.

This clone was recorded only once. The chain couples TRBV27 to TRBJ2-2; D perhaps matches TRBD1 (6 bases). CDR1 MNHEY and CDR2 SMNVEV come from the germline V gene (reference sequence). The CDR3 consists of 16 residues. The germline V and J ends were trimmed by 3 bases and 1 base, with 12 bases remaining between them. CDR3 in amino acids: CASSFSAGENTGELFF. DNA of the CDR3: TGTGCCAGCAGTTTTTCAGCAGGGGAGAACACCGGGGAGCTGTTTTTT.

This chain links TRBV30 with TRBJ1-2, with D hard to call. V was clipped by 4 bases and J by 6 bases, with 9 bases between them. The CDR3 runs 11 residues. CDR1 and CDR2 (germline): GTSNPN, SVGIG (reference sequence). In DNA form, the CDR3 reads TGTGCCTGGACTTCACGAGATGGCTACACCTTC. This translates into CAWTSRDGYTF.